A selection of T cell receptor beta chains follows, all from one sample in a study of T cells in Graves' hyperthyroidism and ophthalmopathy. Via MiXCR, TCRdb re-called the multiplex PCR reads, giving one row per CDR3 protein. The table includes some 760,000 distinct CDR3 sequences, 14% detected once. Input material: blood. These receptors all stem from a woman between 18 and 30 years old with Graves' hyperthyroidism. Both conserved end residues are part of each CDR3. The D gene is left open where the match is weak. A clone size is listed for some rows: how often the clone was seen (once, few, many), or a class if it is expanded.

clone_size: -
cdr3_length: 16
d_call: -
v_call: TRBV6-5
j_call: TRBJ2-7
cdr3_aa: CASSYYWRGPPYEQYF
cdr3_nt: TGTGCCAGCAGTTACTACTGGCGGGGCCCGCCCTACGAGCAGTACTTC

clone_size: -
cdr3_length: 13
d_call: -
v_call: TRBV5-1
j_call: TRBJ2-1
cdr3_aa: CASSPGRPDEQFF
cdr3_nt: TGCGCCAGCAGCCCCGGCCGTCCGGATGAGCAGTTCTTC

clone_size: many
cdr3_length: 14
d_call: -
v_call: TRBV30
j_call: TRBJ2-7
cdr3_aa: CAWSEPLEVYEQYF
cdr3_nt: TGTGCCTGGAGCGAACCCCTAGAAGTTTACGAGCAGTACTTC

clone_size: -
cdr3_length: 15
d_call: TRBD2
v_call: TRBV5-1
j_call: TRBJ2-3
cdr3_aa: CASRGTSGNTDTQYF
cdr3_nt: TGCGCCAGCAGAGGGACTAGCGGCAACACAGATACGCAGTATTTT

clone_size: few
cdr3_length: 15
d_call: -
v_call: TRBV12-5
j_call: TRBJ2-1
cdr3_aa: CASGSTGTTYNEQFF
cdr3_nt: TGTGCTAGTGGTTCAACCGGGACGACTTACAATGAGCAGTTCTTC

clone_size: many
cdr3_length: 14
d_call: -
v_call: TRBV2
j_call: TRBJ2-5
cdr3_aa: CASSLLGGLETQYF
cdr3_nt: TGTGCCAGCAGTCTTCTCGGAGGGCTAGAGACCCAGTACTTC

clone_size: -
cdr3_length: 14
d_call: -
v_call: TRBV2
j_call: TRBJ1-1
cdr3_aa: CASSEGTLNTEAFF
cdr3_nt: TGTGCCAGCAGTGAAGGCACTTTGAACACTGAAGCTTTCTTT

clone_size: -
cdr3_length: 14
d_call: TRBD2
v_call: TRBV30
j_call: TRBJ2-3
cdr3_aa: CAWRASGTGDTQYF
cdr3_nt: TGTGCCTGGAGGGCTAGCGGGACTGGAGATACGCAGTATTTT

clone_size: -
cdr3_length: 14
d_call: -
v_call: TRBV7-2
j_call: TRBJ1-4
cdr3_aa: CASSLMSLGEKLFF
cdr3_nt: TGTGCCAGCAGCCTTATGTCTCTGGGTGAAAAACTGTTTTTT

clone_size: many
cdr3_length: 14
d_call: -
v_call: TRBV2
j_call: TRBJ2-7
cdr3_aa: CASSEWGEDYEQYF
cdr3_nt: TGTGCCAGCAGTGAATGGGGGGAGGACTACGAGCAGTACTTC

clone_size: few
cdr3_length: 15
d_call: TRBD2
v_call: TRBV7-9
j_call: TRBJ2-1
cdr3_aa: CASSFVTSGSYEQFF
cdr3_nt: TGTGCCAGCAGCTTTGTAACTAGCGGGAGTTATGAGCAGTTCTTC

clone_size: few
cdr3_length: 14
d_call: -
v_call: TRBV3-1
j_call: TRBJ1-4
cdr3_aa: CASTFTGTPEKLFF
cdr3_nt: TGTGCCAGCACTTTCACGGGCACCCCTGAAAAACTGTTTTTT

clone_size: many
cdr3_length: 12
d_call: -
v_call: TRBV6-2/TRBV6-3
j_call: TRBJ2-7
cdr3_aa: CASSYVVYEQYF
cdr3_nt: TGTGCCAGCAGTTACGTCGTGTACGAGCAGTACTTC

clone_size: few
cdr3_length: 15
d_call: TRBD2
v_call: TRBV5-6
j_call: TRBJ2-1
cdr3_aa: CASRAGLAGYNEQFF
cdr3_nt: TGTGCCAGCAGGGCGGGACTAGCGGGCTACAATGAGCAGTTCTTC

clone_size: many
cdr3_length: 16
d_call: -
v_call: TRBV24-1
j_call: TRBJ2-1
cdr3_aa: CATSDHTQTSNHEQFF
cdr3_nt: TGTGCCACCAGTGATCACACCCAGACTAGTAACCATGAGCAGTTCTTC

clone_size: -
cdr3_length: 15
d_call: -
v_call: TRBV7-2
j_call: TRBJ2-5
cdr3_aa: CASSSTRGASETQYF
cdr3_nt: TGTGCCAGCAGCAGTACTCGCGGAGCGAGTGAGACCCAGTACTTC

clone_size: many
cdr3_length: 16
d_call: -
v_call: TRBV13
j_call: TRBJ2-2
cdr3_aa: CASSSNTPTYTGELFF
cdr3_nt: TGTGCCAGCAGCTCAAACACCCCCACTTACACCGGGGAGCTGTTTTTT

clone_size: -
cdr3_length: 17
d_call: TRBD2
v_call: TRBV24-1
j_call: TRBJ2-1
cdr3_aa: CATSDPLAAGSYNEQFF
cdr3_nt: TGTGCCACCAGTGATCCCCTAGCGGCGGGCTCCTACAATGAGCAGTTCTTC

clone_size: many
cdr3_length: 13
d_call: -
v_call: TRBV3-1
j_call: TRBJ2-7
cdr3_aa: CASSQARFGEQYF
cdr3_nt: TGTGCCAGCAGCCAAGCTCGCTTTGGGGAGCAGTACTTC

clone_size: few
cdr3_length: 13
d_call: -
v_call: TRBV9
j_call: TRBJ1-1
cdr3_aa: CASSVRMNTEAFF
cdr3_nt: TGTGCCAGCAGCGTACGGATGAACACTGAAGCTTTCTTT

clone_size: many
cdr3_length: 15
d_call: -
v_call: TRBV2
j_call: TRBJ2-3
cdr3_aa: CASSEGVYYTDTQYF
cdr3_nt: TGTGCCAGCAGTGAGGGGGTTTACTACACAGATACGCAGTATTTT

clone_size: few
cdr3_length: 16
d_call: -
v_call: TRBV7-3
j_call: TRBJ2-6
cdr3_aa: CASSPTLSSGANVLTF
cdr3_nt: TGTGCCAGCAGCCCGACCCTTAGCTCTGGGGCCAACGTCCTGACTTTC

clone_size: -
cdr3_length: 15
d_call: -
v_call: TRBV6-2/TRBV6-3
j_call: TRBJ2-7
cdr3_aa: CASSEPRTAPYEQYF
cdr3_nt: TGTGCCAGCAGCGAACCCCGGACAGCCCCCTACGAGCAGTACTTC

clone_size: -
cdr3_length: 13
d_call: -
v_call: TRBV19
j_call: TRBJ1-1
cdr3_aa: CASKDTAGAEAFF
cdr3_nt: TGTGCCAGTAAAGATACAGCGGGGGCGGAAGCTTTCTTT

clone_size: many
cdr3_length: 13
d_call: -
v_call: TRBV2
j_call: TRBJ1-1
cdr3_aa: CASRGTGTTEAFF
cdr3_nt: TGTGCCAGCAGGGGCACAGGGACCACTGAAGCTTTCTTT

clone_size: many
cdr3_length: 15
d_call: -
v_call: TRBV28
j_call: TRBJ1-1
cdr3_aa: CASSFGVSWGTEAFF
cdr3_nt: TGTGCCAGCAGTTTTGGGGTCAGTTGGGGGACTGAAGCTTTCTTT

clone_size: few
cdr3_length: 15
d_call: TRBD2
v_call: TRBV6-5
j_call: TRBJ2-1
cdr3_aa: CASSYGASGRWEQFF
cdr3_nt: TGTGCCAGCAGTTACGGGGCTAGCGGGAGGTGGGAGCAGTTCTTC

clone_size: -
cdr3_length: 13
d_call: -
v_call: TRBV27
j_call: TRBJ2-2
cdr3_aa: CASSRLGDGELFF
cdr3_nt: TGTGCCAGCAGTCGCCTTGGAGACGGGGAGCTGTTTTTT

clone_size: few
cdr3_length: 13
d_call: -
v_call: TRBV29-1
j_call: TRBJ2-1
cdr3_aa: CSVLQPYRDEQFF
cdr3_nt: TGCAGCGTGTTGCAACCCTACCGGGATGAGCAGTTCTTC

clone_size: many
cdr3_length: 18
d_call: -
v_call: TRBV28
j_call: TRBJ1-1
cdr3_aa: CASSFGDPLGGGDTEAFF
cdr3_nt: TGTGCCAGCAGTTTTGGGGACCCCCTTGGGGGAGGGGACACTGAAGCTTTCTTT

clone_size: many
cdr3_length: 16
d_call: TRBD1
v_call: TRBV30
j_call: TRBJ1-6
cdr3_aa: CASHPRQGRNNSPLHF
cdr3_nt: TGTGCCTCGCACCCCCGACAGGGGCGGAATAATTCACCCCTCCACTTT

clone_size: -
cdr3_length: 15
d_call: -
v_call: TRBV6-5
j_call: TRBJ1-3
cdr3_aa: CASSYGRGRGNTIYF
cdr3_nt: TGTGCCAGCAGTTACGGGCGGGGCAGGGGAAACACCATATATTTT

clone_size: -
cdr3_length: 14
d_call: TRBD1
v_call: TRBV18
j_call: TRBJ1-2
cdr3_aa: CASSPRRQGDGYTF
cdr3_nt: TGTGCCAGCTCACCACGGAGACAGGGAGATGGCTACACCTTC

clone_size: many
cdr3_length: 16
d_call: TRBD2
v_call: TRBV12-3/TRBV12-4
j_call: TRBJ2-7
cdr3_aa: CASSGPGASGSYEQYF
cdr3_nt: TGTGCCAGCAGTGGCCCTGGGGCTAGCGGGTCCTACGAGCAGTACTTC

clone_size: many
cdr3_length: 13
d_call: -
v_call: TRBV28
j_call: TRBJ1-1
cdr3_aa: CASSADRITEAFF
cdr3_nt: TGTGCCAGCAGCGCGGACAGAATCACTGAAGCTTTCTTT

clone_size: few
cdr3_length: 15
d_call: -
v_call: TRBV6-1
j_call: TRBJ1-5
cdr3_aa: CASSRLGHSNQPQHF
cdr3_nt: TGTGCCAGCAGTCGGTTAGGACATAGCAATCAGCCCCAGCATTTT

clone_size: many
cdr3_length: 12
d_call: -
v_call: TRBV20-1
j_call: TRBJ1-1
cdr3_aa: CSVGTENTEAFF
cdr3_nt: TGCAGTGTCGGGACGGAGAACACTGAAGCTTTCTTT

clone_size: -
cdr3_length: 15
d_call: -
v_call: TRBV19
j_call: TRBJ2-7
cdr3_aa: CASRLVSEGSYEQYF
cdr3_nt: TGTGCCAGTCGTCTCGTCTCGGAGGGCAGCTACGAGCAGTACTTC

clone_size: -
cdr3_length: 13
d_call: -
v_call: TRBV2
j_call: TRBJ2-3
cdr3_aa: CAGWGRGTDTQYF
cdr3_nt: TGTGCCGGCTGGGGAAGGGGAACAGATACGCAGTATTTT

clone_size: -
cdr3_length: 16
d_call: -
v_call: TRBV4-2
j_call: TRBJ2-2
cdr3_aa: CASRPGVGGDTGELFF
cdr3_nt: TGTGCCAGCCGGCCGGGTGTGGGCGGGGACACCGGGGAGCTGTTTTTT

clone_size: -
cdr3_length: 11
d_call: -
v_call: TRBV28
j_call: TRBJ1-1
cdr3_aa: CASSFWGEAFF
cdr3_nt: TGTGCCAGCAGTTTTTGGGGGGAAGCTTTCTTT

clone_size: few
cdr3_length: 11
d_call: -
v_call: TRBV20-1
j_call: TRBJ2-5
cdr3_aa: CSARTGWAQYF
cdr3_nt: TGCAGTGCTAGGACAGGTTGGGCCCAGTACTTC

clone_size: many
cdr3_length: 13
d_call: -
v_call: TRBV30
j_call: TRBJ2-2
cdr3_aa: CAWRQWNTGELFF
cdr3_nt: TGTGCCTGGAGACAGTGGAACACCGGGGAGCTGTTTTTT

clone_size: -
cdr3_length: 15
d_call: -
v_call: TRBV29-1
j_call: TRBJ2-7
cdr3_aa: CSVLGHRGFPYEQYF
cdr3_nt: TGCAGCGTCCTGGGACACCGTGGTTTTCCCTACGAGCAGTACTTC

clone_size: few
cdr3_length: 18
d_call: -
v_call: TRBV28
j_call: TRBJ2-2
cdr3_aa: CASSGALWGLTNTGELFF
cdr3_nt: TGTGCCAGCAGTGGGGCCCTGTGGGGCCTCACGAACACCGGGGAGCTGTTTTTT

clone_size: -
cdr3_length: 13
d_call: -
v_call: TRBV12-3/TRBV12-4
j_call: TRBJ2-7
cdr3_aa: CASTDTRNYEQYF
cdr3_nt: TGTGCCAGCACCGACACCCGGAATTACGAGCAGTACTTC

clone_size: many
cdr3_length: 17
d_call: TRBD2
v_call: TRBV10-3
j_call: TRBJ2-7
cdr3_aa: CASSSQVLAGGHYEQYF
cdr3_nt: TGTGCCTCCAGCTCCCAGGTGCTAGCGGGAGGACACTACGAGCAGTACTTC

clone_size: -
cdr3_length: 14
d_call: TRBD2
v_call: TRBV10-2
j_call: TRBJ2-5
cdr3_aa: CASRAGLASETQYF
cdr3_nt: TGCGCCAGCAGAGCGGGACTAGCATCAGAGACCCAGTACTTC

clone_size: few
cdr3_length: 15
d_call: TRBD1
v_call: TRBV27
j_call: TRBJ2-7
cdr3_aa: CASRLAGTGVHEQYF
cdr3_nt: TGTGCCAGCAGGTTAGCCGGGACAGGGGTCCACGAGCAGTACTTC

clone_size: many
cdr3_length: 11
d_call: -
v_call: TRBV12-3/TRBV12-4
j_call: TRBJ2-1
cdr3_aa: CASSFMNEQFF
cdr3_nt: TGTGCCAGCAGTTTTATGAATGAGCAGTTCTTC

clone_size: many
cdr3_length: 13
d_call: -
v_call: TRBV6-6
j_call: TRBJ1-1
cdr3_aa: CASSYSSGLEAFF
cdr3_nt: TGTGCCAGCAGTTACTCTTCGGGACTTGAAGCTTTCTTT

clone_size: many
cdr3_length: 13
d_call: -
v_call: TRBV20-1
j_call: TRBJ2-7
cdr3_aa: CSASHTGSYEQYF
cdr3_nt: TGCAGTGCTAGCCATACAGGATCCTACGAGCAGTACTTC